Detailed here is one T cell receptor (beta chain). Its antigen is unknown. Within one base of it there is no much larger clone, and no base qualities were kept. These data are taken from a study of blood T cell repertoires in COVID-19 (dated by TCRdb to about 2020). In terms of the full investigation: Collaborator samples came from the United States, Italy and Spain and covered acute and convalescent phases of COVID-19. The material from the prospective study consisted of cDNA or gDNA derived from T cells, B-cell-depleted T cells, or PBMCs. Deeply sampled blood TCRbeta repertoires from subjects exposed to, actively infected with, or recovered from COVID-19 were included in the dataset. A freely available public database, intended as a resource for researchers studying the immune response to SARS-CoV-2, is where the repertoires were released. The samples were drawn from the first 160 participants of the ongoing ImmuneRACE study and from over a thousand subjects provided by 6 global collaborators. The sample metadata nearly always contained a de-identified subject ID, COVID-19 status, age in years and sex. HLA class I and class II types, where available, came from metadata supplied by the sample provider rather than from assay-based typing. Results and caveats for the whole study, not just this receptor: The amount of clinical and demographic metadata varied by source and participant and was provided uncurated.

Collaborating institutions collected whole blood in K2EDTA tubes following their own protocols. For TCRbeta analysis, collaborators shipped samples as frozen whole blood, isolated PBMCs, or DNA extracted from either of those sample types. TCRbeta CDR3 regions were amplified from genomic DNA by means of the immunoSEQ Assay, a bias-controlled multiplex PCR. In the paper's pipeline: Nucleated cell counts per sample were estimated from amplification of reference gene primers within the assay. To quantify the absolute abundance of each unique TCRbeta CDR3 rearrangement, sequence reads were collapsed and filtered. For each sample, productive Simpson clonality was calculated as the square root of Simpson's diversity index across productive rearrangements. TCRdb limited this immuneACCESS table to in-frame rearrangements with V and J called. A share of clones is missing; checked studies link under half to unresolved V genes, and the rest is unexplained. V and J calls and clone size are given by that table; D and trimming were obtained from the DNA. For this sample the table gives 80,000 or so clones, of which 80% to 90% were detected only once. The ten biggest clones cover 15% to 19% of the sample.

From the germline V gene, CDR1 is MDHEN and CDR2 is SYDVKM. From the cysteine through the phenylalanine, the CDR3 covers 15 amino acids. The entry retains the CDR3 DNA only, 45 bases that are in frame from base 1. V is pared back by 2 bases and J by 5 bases, with 12 bases lying between the germline termini. Input material: peripheral blood. The chain is assembled from TRBV28 and TRBJ2-2; a tentative D match to TRBD2 spans 6 bases. The sequence was obtained from a woman older than 75 with acute or convalescent COVID-19. The sequence in DNA is TGTGCCAGCAGTTTAACCCGGCGGGGAACCGGGGAGCTGTTTTTT. Its product reads: CASSLTRRGTGELFF.